This TCR beta chain emerged from a study of blood T cells in healthy people across ages. About the research overall: About one barcoded beta molecule per two T cells was the capture yield of template switching.

Using a J-beta primer mix together with a sample-barcoded 5' primer, a second PCR was run for roughly 6 to 12 cycles. Via MiXCR, TCRdb re-called the 5' RACE reads, giving one row per CDR3 protein. The data contain 790,000 or so distinct CDR3 sequences, approximately 53% of them singletons. Study observations and caveats: Long-lived donors had more naive CD4+ cells and higher diversity than aged donors. The percentage of naive T cells correlated strongly with TCR beta diversity. The CMV status of each donor remained undetermined, and this could have confounded shifts in expanded clonotypes.

Germline CDR1 reads SGHRS; CDR2 reads YFSETQ. This CDR3 has 16 amino acids. Losses at the gene ends were 3 bases for V and 0 bases for J; bases not matched to a gene: 7. This clonotype was observed a handful of times. Antigen specificity is unknown. The sequenced material came from blood. The origin of this receptor is a man in his forties in good health. The V gene is TRBV5-1, the J gene TRBJ2-7; TRBD1 matches at 9 bases. CDR3 DNA: TGCGCCAGCAGCTCTACGGGACAGGGCAGCTCCTACGAGCAGTACTTC. Translation gives CASSSTGQGSSYEQYF. The whole variable domain, filled in from reference TRBV5-1 and TRBJ2-7, reads KAGVTQTPRYLIKTRGQQVTLSCSPISGHRSVSWYQQTPGQGLQFLFEYFSETQRNKGNFPGRFSGRQFSNSRSEMNVSTLELGDSALYLCASSSTGQGSSYEQYFGPGTRLTVT.